This T cell receptor beta chain was retrieved from a study of cytomegalovirus exposure and HLA in healthy donors (TCRdb year 2017). At the level of the whole study: In an earlier analysis of several hundred of the donors, about 270 Gb of sequence data and 100 million or so unique TCR beta sequences from about 190 million T cells were reported. Roughly 300 gigabases of sequencing data and around 85 million unique TCR sequences made up an early release that covered 500 to 650 HLA-typed donors. Of the roughly 410 genotyped donors, less than 90% were placed in the genetic ancestry cluster associated with self-reported Caucasian donors. The study aimed to test whether signatures of past pathogen exposure could be identified by cataloging public T cell receptors. Using immunosequencing, the study profiled T cell repertoires from 666 subjects and related those repertoires to cytomegalovirus serostatus. Besides the first cohort of approximately 710 subjects, a separate validation cohort made up of over a hundred different subjects was used. To predict cytomegalovirus infection status, the study brought together high-throughput TCR immunosequencing, statistical association of individual TCRs with disease status, and machine learning. A later analysis re-examined previously published TCR beta repertoires from just over 650 donors and added high-resolution HLA genotyping to investigate patterns of TCR occurrence. The later analysis used no new phenotypic data to find candidate immune exposures, relying instead on TCR beta sequences and their occurrence across donors. In an earlier analysis of 587 of the donors, high-throughput TCR beta sequencing was used to judge whether each TCR beta V gene segment behaved as functional or pseudogenic. Alongside the repertoire data, information on donor age, sex, ethnicity and CMV serostatus was compiled. Genome-wide SNP genotypes for about three fifths of the roughly 700 donors were used in a later genetic analysis, which treated that subset as a discovery cohort. All discovery cohort repertoires had been generated on a single sequencing platform. Class I and class II HLA loci were covered by the typing at four-digit resolution. The number of typed donors differed by locus: about 620-640 for A, B, C, DRB1 and DQB1; some 540 for DQA1; 606 for DPA1; and some 470 for DPB1. Four or five DR-DQ haplotypes were handled as single units for association and clustering because linkage in the cohort was strong. Across some 400 genotyped donors of the cohort, an average of roughly 250,000 unique TCR beta nucleotide sequences per donor were sequenced, and roughly 20% of those sequences were non-productive.

The cohort was made up of 666 healthy bone marrow donors. At the time of sampling, all cohort members were nominally healthy, though unrecorded immune exposures were likely present. The donor was CMV seropositive and was included in the group of approximately 310 seropositive cohort members. A peripheral blood sample was collected from each donor, and TCR beta sequencing was performed on peripheral blood mononuclear cells. The Qiagen DNeasy Blood Extraction Kit was used to extract genomic DNA from the blood cell samples. Overall results and qualifications from the work: According to a later genetic analysis, donors in an Asian-associated ancestry cluster had fewer N-insertions in productive TCRs than the roughly 670-donor mean. Broadly in line with IMGT annotations, most TCR beta V segments showed up in productive rearrangements about 87% or about 30% of the time in an earlier analysis of around 600 of the donors. V-gene and J-gene trimming of TCR beta chains was associated with a missense DCLRE1C variant in a later genetic analysis, and the association was replicated in an independent cohort. A further reported finding was that TCR beta sequences accurately predicted the HLA-A and HLA-B alleles for most subjects in the first cohort. According to the authors, the approach could potentially be generalized to other disease states and immunological phenotypes. In this cohort, only TCR beta chains were sequenced, and detectable features were limited by the absence of alpha or paired-chain data. A few of the identified cytomegalovirus-associated TCR beta chains were confirmed in vitro to be specific for cytomegalovirus antigens. While some public TCRs were present in many individuals, most TCR sequences turned up only very rarely across donors. Because counts were too low, some 17 rarely observed V segments, including chromosome 9 orphons, were left out of the earlier analysis of 500 to 650 of the donors. When HLA alleles, especially DR and DQ, strongly co-occurred, TCR associations were difficult to assign to individual alleles. A later analysis found that HLA-associated TCR beta chains were more clonally expanded and had lower generation probabilities than equally common non-associated chains. The study listed 164 TCR beta chains as associated with cytomegalovirus. A later analysis reported that several top co-occurrence clusters appeared linked to parvovirus B19, influenza, CMV and Epstein-Barr virus. Presence/absence analyses assumed roughly uniform sequencing depth across donors, an assumption that may not hold. A cluster of highly shared sequence variants was judged likely to be a technical artifact of the sequencing pipeline. Cytomegalovirus status was reported to be diagnosed by the classifier with high specificity and sensitivity in both the original and validation cohorts. At a false discovery rate of 0.05, a later analysis linked 16,951 TCR beta sequences to specific HLA alleles. In a later analysis, the rate of TCR association differed among HLA loci, with DRB1 alleles having the most associated TCRs and HLA-C alleles having the fewest. According to a later analysis, most CMV-associated TCR beta chains appeared to be HLA-restricted, and the HLA associations seemed to be driven largely by CMV exposure. Linkage disequilibrium might explain the correlated functional status among segregating V segments, but an unknown experimental factor could not be excluded. Because HLA typing was unavailable for some donors at each locus, only the typed subset was used in association tests. For the cohort, immune exposure information was limited to CMV serostatus.

Libraries came from the immunoSEQ multiplex PCR assay. The multiplex PCR relied on a mix of 60 forward primers for TCR Vbeta segments and 13 reverse primers for TCR Jbeta segments. The CDR3 region of rearranged TCR beta genes was amplified from genomic DNA with a multiplex PCR assay. Amplified TCR beta libraries were sequenced as 87-base-pair reads on the Illumina HiSeq System. As for the original processing: Across the 500 to 750 repertoires, a later analysis counted around 80 million unique TCR beta chains, around 11 million of which were shared by at least two donors. Raw reads were error-corrected and collapsed into unique sequences with a nearest-neighbor algorithm that merged closely related sequences to remove PCR and sequencing errors. V, D and J gene segments were assigned by aligning CDR3 sequences to IMGT reference sequences. For a sequence to be retained, at least a six-nucleotide match to both a V gene segment and a J gene segment was required. A rearrangement counted as productive if the CDR3 had no stop codons and remained in frame with V and J, and every other rearrangement counted as non-productive. CDR3 was defined by IMGT convention, running from the second conserved V-encoded cysteine to the conserved J-encoded phenylalanine. The earlier analysis of about 560 of the donors excluded any sequence lacking an unambiguous match to a single V gene segment. An earlier analysis of 587 of the donors called V segments functional above 56.7% productive rearrangements and segregating when the between-donor standard deviation exceeded 5%. A statistical classification framework was built for diagnosing cytomegalovirus status from the catalog of TCR beta chain sequences. A later analysis assigned V and J genes by comparing TCR nucleotide sequences with IMGT/GENE-DB human TR gene sequences. In a later analysis, CDR3 sequences and most-parsimonious VDJ recombination scenarios were assigned using the TCRdist pipeline. In a later analysis, each TCR beta chain was defined by its CDR3 amino acid sequence together with its V-gene family, and reads lacking a unique V-gene family were excluded. To address suspected cross-contamination and a sequencing artifact, a later analysis removed roughly 580 highly shared, low-generation-probability nucleotide sequences. In a later analysis, a clonal expansion index was calculated for each public chain from normalized within-repertoire ranks of inferred template counts. A later analysis computed generation probabilities with a VDJ recombination model fitted to out-of-frame rearrangements, and checked the results against IGoR. In a later analysis, hypergeometric tests were used to score TCR-TCR, TCR-HLA and TCR-CMV co-occurrence, with a repertoire-size bias correction applied to TCR pairs. In a later analysis, false discovery rates were estimated by permuting HLA or CMV assignments 20 times. In a later analysis, co-occurring TCRs were grouped using DBSCAN, with TCRdist sequence similarity added in when clustering inside HLA-allele-positive subsets. Repertoires with fewer than 30,000 or more than 120,000 public chains were left out of co-occurrence clustering, as were about 5 repertoires with anomalous nucleotide sharing. TCRdb's version of the immuneACCESS table is confined to in-frame rearrangements and falls short of the full clone set. An unresolved V gene accounts for under half of the shortfall where checked; the remainder is of unknown origin. V and J calls and clone size follow that table, whereas D and trimming were derived from the DNA. The sample table records around 69,000 clones; around 70% of these occur just once. Of the sample, 7.6% is held by the ten largest clones.

This clone was found a few times. What this receptor recognizes is not known. No much larger clone exists at a distance of one base, and base qualities are not known. The sequenced sample consisted of PBMCs. This receptor was obtained from a man between 40 and 49 years old in good health and CMV-seropositive.

The encoded CDR3 is CASREYSGTGSYNEQFF. The DNA sequence is as follows: TGTGCCAGCAGGGAATATTCCGGGACAGGGAGCTACAATGAGCAGTTCTTC. In this chain, TRBV2 is recombined with TRBJ2-1; 9 central nucleotides agree with TRBD1. Reading from cysteine to phenylalanine, the CDR3 counts 17 amino acids. Only the CDR3 DNA stays, 51 bases, in frame from base 1. In the germline V gene, CDR1 corresponds to SNHLY and CDR2 to FYNNEI. After removal of 6 bases from V and 3 bases from J, the junction retains 12 bases not matched to a gene.